The 21 T cell receptor beta chains presented below share a single source sample, sequenced in a study of blood T cell repertoires in COVID-19. The protocol was immunoSEQ multiplex PCR, while the TCRdb copy is restricted to in-frame clones and leaves out a portion. The table records over 200,000 clones, almost 90% of them present only once. The source material was peripheral blood. The origin of the receptors is a woman in her sixties or seventies with acute or convalescent COVID-19.

The chain combines TRBV7-3 with TRBJ1-1; D is perhaps TRBD1 (5 bases). Looked up from germline, CDR1 is SGHTA and CDR2 is FQGTGA. The CDR3 has 16 amino acids. With 3 bases removed from V and 2 bases from J, the gap between germline ends came to 16 bases. CDR3 amino acids: CASSFSGTRGNTEAFF. The CDR3 coding sequence is TGTGCCAGCAGCTTCTCCGGGACGCGGGGTAACACTGAAGCTTTCTTT. Variable domain in full (rest from reference TRBV7-3 and TRBJ1-1): GAGVSQTPSNKVTEKGKYVELRCDPISGHTALYWYRQSLGQGPEFLIYFQGTGAADDSGLPNDRFFAVRPEGSVSTLKIQRTERGDSAVYLCASSFSGTRGNTEAFFGQGTRLTVV.

This chain joins TRBV4-2 and TRBJ1-1; D is perhaps TRBD1 (5 bases). CDR1 is LGHNA, CDR2 YNFKEQ, per germline. Trimming removed 0 bases from V and 1 base from J, with 9 bases in between. The CDR3 runs 15 residues. The CDR3 DNA sequence: TGTGCCAGCAGCCAAGAGAGGGGAGGGAACACTGAAGCTTTCTTT. Its protein product is CASSQERGGNTEAFF.

The rearrangement links TRBV24-1 to TRBJ1-5, with 8 nucleotides matching TRBD1. Looked up from germline, CDR1 is KGHDR and CDR2 is SFDVKD. The CDR3 runs 15 residues. Trimming cost V 4 bases and J 5 bases; bases outside gene matches: 6. The CDR3 sequence: CATSEQGAQDQPQHF. DNA of the CDR3: TGTGCCACCAGTGAGCAGGGGGCGCAGGATCAGCCCCAGCATTTT.

The chain couples TRBV2 to TRBJ1-2, with 7 bases that match TRBD1. Unmatched junction bases numbered 12, after V lost 1 base and J lost 7 bases. The germline CDR1 and CDR2 sequences are SNHLY and FYNNEI. There are 16 residues in the CDR3. The CDR3 region is CASSEGGGPLLSGYTF. In nucleotides, the CDR3 is TGTGCCAGCAGTGAAGGAGGGGGCCCTCTTCTGAGTGGCTACACCTTC.

This chain uses TRBV29-1 with TRBJ2-7, with 8 bases that match TRBD2. This CDR3 is 16 amino acids long. V gave up 4 bases and J gave up 0 bases; unmatched junction bases: 11. CDR1 is SQVTM and CDR2 is ANQGSEA in the germline V gene. CDR3 amino acids: CSVVPGGRGTSYEQYF. The CDR3 nucleotides read TGCAGCGTTGTTCCGGGAGGGCGCGGGACCTCCTACGAGCAGTACTTC.

The V gene is TRBV4-2, the J gene TRBJ1-6; D is possibly TRBD1 (6 bases). The V end was cut by 4 bases, the J end by 10 bases, with 17 bases between. CDR3 length equals 15 residues. Germline loops: CDR1 LGHNA, CDR2 YNFKEQ. The CDR3 here is CASSLPPGERSPLHF. DNA for the CDR3: TGTGCCAGCAGCCTCCCGCCAGGGGAGAGATCACCCCTCCACTTT.

The chain links TRBV7-9 to TRBJ1-2; perhaps TRBD1 as D (6 bases). V lost 3 bases, J lost 7 bases, and 18 bases lay in between. Germline V CDR1 and CDR2: SEHNR, FQNEAQ (reference sequence). The CDR3 loop spans 15 amino acids. Here the CDR3 DNA reads TGTGCCAGCAGCTTGGGTTTGGCGGGGGCGCGTGGCTACACCTTC. This gives the protein CASSLGLAGARGYTF.

This clone appeared a few times. This chain uses TRBV6-1 with TRBJ1-6, with D possibly matching TRBD1 (6 bases). Trimming took off 1 base at V and 5 bases at J, with 9 bases between the two ends. The CDR3 is made up of 15 amino acids. Germline CDR1 reads MNHNS; CDR2 reads SASEGT. CDR3 loop: CASSEDRADNSPLHF. CDR3 DNA: TGTGCCAGCAGTGAAGACAGGGCAGATAATTCACCCCTCCACTTT.

V and J are TRBV5-8 and TRBJ2-5; TRBD2 matches at 11 bases. After removal of 3 bases from V and 5 bases from J, the junction contained 9 bases not matched to a gene. Germline V gives CDR1 SGHTS, CDR2 YDEGEE. This CDR3 region has 16 residues. CDR3 sequence: CASSSRLAGRWETQYF. As DNA, the CDR3 is TGTGCCAGCAGCTCCAGACTAGCGGGGCGGTGGGAGACCCAGTACTTC.

V gene TRBV18 combines with J gene TRBJ2-4; 7 bases align to TRBD2. The V and J ends lost 0 bases and 8 bases, in that order; junction bases with no gene match: 13. This CDR3 spans 17 amino acids. Looked up from germline, CDR1 is KGHSH and CDR2 is LQKENI. The DNA of the CDR3 is TGTGCCAGCTCACCACCGATGAGTGCTAGCGGAGTAGACATTCAGTACTTC. It yields the protein CASSPPMSASGVDIQYF.

The CDR3 loop is CASSFGRLAGGEQYF. The CDR3 coding sequence is TGTGCCAGCAGCTTCGGTCGGCTAGCGGGAGGCGAGCAGTACTTC. The V and J genes are TRBV11-1 and TRBJ2-7; 11 bases map to TRBD2. Germline assignment: CDR1 SGHAT and CDR2 FQDESV (reference sequence). J was trimmed by 6 bases and V by 3 bases; bases with no gene match: 7. CDR3 length: 15 residues.

The V call is TRBV27, the J call TRBJ1-4, with D maybe TRBD1 (5 bases). V shed 2 bases and J shed 8 bases, with 12 bases lying between them. Germline values: CDR1 MNHEY, CDR2 SMNVEV (reference sequence). The CDR3 has 14 residues. The CDR3 is CASSLPGSDEKLFF. The CDR3 nucleotides read TGTGCCAGCAGTTTACCAGGGTCTGACGAAAAACTGTTTTTT.

V usage is TRBV7-2 and J usage is TRBJ2-7, with D unresolved. The CDR3 consists of 14 residues. From germline, CDR1 is SGHTA and CDR2 FQGNSA. Trimming cost V 1 base and J 2 bases, with 9 bases left between them. The CDR3, as DNA: TGTGCCAGCAGCTTAGACGGGTTCCCCTACGAGCAGTACTTC. Amino acid sequence: CASSLDGFPYEQYF.

This clone has just a few counts. The rearrangement uses TRBV7-2 and TRBJ1-2; the D is unclear. The germline V gene encodes CDR1 SGHTA and CDR2 FQGNSA. V was shortened by 3 bases and J by 4 bases, with 15 bases between the two germline ends. CDR3 length: 15 residues. CDR3 sequence: CASSFSIGEIYGYTF. In nucleotides, the CDR3 is TGTGCCAGCAGCTTCTCTATTGGGGAGATCTATGGCTACACCTTC.

The J gene is TRBJ1-2, the V gene TRBV4-1; 10 bases align to TRBD1. The CDR3 is 16 residues long. The J segment lost 8 bases and the V segment lost 7 bases, leaving 16 bases of the junction unmatched. Germline lookup yields CDR1 MGHRA and CDR2 YSYEKL. CDR3 sequence: CASTLTGGARSEGYTF. The CDR3 region has the DNA TGCGCCAGCACCCTGACAGGGGGCGCTAGGTCGGAGGGCTACACCTTC.

The chain employs TRBV5-1 and TRBJ1-5, with 7 bases identical to TRBD1. The junction had 6 bases not matched to a gene; V was cut back by 4 bases and J by 5 bases. The germline V gene encodes CDR1 SGHRS and CDR2 YFSETQ. The length of the CDR3 is 14 residues. CDR3 in amino acids: CASSPDRVDQPQHF. The CDR3 DNA sequence: TGCGCCAGCAGCCCCGACAGGGTCGATCAGCCCCAGCATTTT.

This clone was observed a few times. The chain recombines TRBV27 with TRBJ1-1; D uncertain. Germline V CDR1 and CDR2: MNHEY, SMNVEV (reference sequence). This CDR3 is built from 11 residues. Trimming left V 7 bases short and J 8 bases short, with 11 bases between. CDR3 coding DNA: TGTGCCAGCAAGGCGAACAGAGAAGCTTTCTTT. Protein sequence: CASKANREAFF.

This chain joins TRBV7-2 and TRBJ1-2, with a tentative D call TRBD1 (5 bases). Germline V gene data show CDR1 as SGHTA and CDR2 as FQGNSA. Trimming stripped 3 bases from V and 8 bases from J, with 13 bases between. This CDR3 has 13 amino acids. The CDR3 DNA follows: TGTGCCAGCAGCTTCTTTTCGGGGGAAGGCTACACCTTC. Translating gives CASSFFSGEGYTF. Full variable domain (missing parts from reference TRBV7-2 and TRBJ1-2): GAGVSQSPSNKVTEKGKDVELRCDPISGHTALYWYRQSLGQGLEFLIYFQGNSAPDKSGLPSDRFSAERTGGSVSTLTIQRTQQEDSAVYLCASSFFSGEGYTFGSGTRLTVV.

V usage is TRBV5-1 and J usage is TRBJ2-7, with a possible D match to TRBD1 (6 bases). This CDR3 is 15 amino acids long. Deletions cut 0 bases from V and 4 bases from J, with 14 bases between. The germline CDR1 and CDR2 sequences are SGHRS and YFSETQ. This CDR3 is CASSLVGRGGYEQYF. For the CDR3, the DNA is TGCGCCAGCAGCTTGGTGGGCAGGGGCGGGTACGAGCAGTACTTC.

This clone was observed once. This chain uses TRBV4-1 with TRBJ2-1; 11 positions agree with TRBD2. The V gene end was trimmed by 4 bases and the J gene end by 9 bases; junction bases not matched to a gene: 11. Germline CDR1 and CDR2: MGHRA and YSYEKL. There are 16 residues in the CDR3. The CDR3 bases are TGCGCCAGCAGCCGAACTAGCGGGAGATCCTTATTTGAGCAGTTCTTC. Protein product: CASSRTSGRSLFEQFF.

Of note for this clone: The sample contains more than one DNA sequence encoding this CDR3. CDR3 sequence: CASSPGQENQPQHF. DNA for the CDR3: TGTGCCAGCTCACCGGGACAAGAGAATCAGCCCCAGCATTTT. V and J are TRBV18 and TRBJ1-5, with D perhaps matching TRBD1 (6 bases). Germline V gene lookup returns CDR1 KGHSH and CDR2 LQKENI. The CDR3 is 14 residues long. V dropped 3 bases and J dropped 4 bases, with 10 bases sitting between them.